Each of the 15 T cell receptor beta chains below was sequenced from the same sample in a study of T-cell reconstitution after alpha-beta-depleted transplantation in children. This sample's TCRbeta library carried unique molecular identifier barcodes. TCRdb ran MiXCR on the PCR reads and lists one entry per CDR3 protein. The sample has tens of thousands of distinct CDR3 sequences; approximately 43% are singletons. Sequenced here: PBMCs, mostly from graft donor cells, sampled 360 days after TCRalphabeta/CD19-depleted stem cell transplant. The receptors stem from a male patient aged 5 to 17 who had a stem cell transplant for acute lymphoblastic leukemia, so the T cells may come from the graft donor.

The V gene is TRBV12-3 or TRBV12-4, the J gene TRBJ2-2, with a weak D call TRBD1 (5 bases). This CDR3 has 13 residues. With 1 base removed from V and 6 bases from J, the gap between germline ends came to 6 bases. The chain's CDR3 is CASSLEGPGELFF. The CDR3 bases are TGTGCCAGCAGTTTAGAGGGGCCCGGGGAGCTGTTTTTT.

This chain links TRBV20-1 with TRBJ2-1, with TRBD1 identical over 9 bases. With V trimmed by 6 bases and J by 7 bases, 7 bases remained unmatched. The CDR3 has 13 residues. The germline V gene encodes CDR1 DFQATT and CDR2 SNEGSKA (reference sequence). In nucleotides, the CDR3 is TGCAGTGCGAGGACAGGGGCCGGGAATGAGCAGTTCTTC. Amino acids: CSARTGAGNEQFF.

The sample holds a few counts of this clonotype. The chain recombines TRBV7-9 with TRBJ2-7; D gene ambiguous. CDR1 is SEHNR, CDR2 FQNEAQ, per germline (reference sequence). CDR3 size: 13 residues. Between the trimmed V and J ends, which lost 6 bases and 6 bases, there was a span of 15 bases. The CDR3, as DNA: TGTGCCAGCAGACCCGGCGAGGCAGGCGAGCAGTACTTC. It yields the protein CASRPGEAGEQYF.

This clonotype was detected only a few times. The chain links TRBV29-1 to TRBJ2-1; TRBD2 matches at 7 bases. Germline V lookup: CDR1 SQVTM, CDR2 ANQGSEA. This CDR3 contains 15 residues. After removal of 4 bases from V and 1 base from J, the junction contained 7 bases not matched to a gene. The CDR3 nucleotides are TGCAGCGTTGTAGGTCTAGCGGTTTCCTACAATGAGCAGTTCTTC. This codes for CSVVGLAVSYNEQFF.

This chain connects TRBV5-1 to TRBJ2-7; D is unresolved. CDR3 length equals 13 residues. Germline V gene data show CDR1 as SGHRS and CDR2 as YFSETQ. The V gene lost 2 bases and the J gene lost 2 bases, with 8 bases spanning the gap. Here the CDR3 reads CASSFGKAYEQYF. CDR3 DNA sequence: TGCGCCAGCAGCTTCGGAAAAGCCTACGAGCAGTACTTC.

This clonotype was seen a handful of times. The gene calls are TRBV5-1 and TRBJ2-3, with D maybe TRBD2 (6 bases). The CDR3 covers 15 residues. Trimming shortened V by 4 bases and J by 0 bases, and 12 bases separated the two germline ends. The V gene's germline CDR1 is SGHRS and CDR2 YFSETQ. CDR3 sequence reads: CASSPTSASTDTQYF. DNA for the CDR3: TGCGCCAGCAGCCCGACTAGTGCTAGCACAGATACGCAGTATTTT.

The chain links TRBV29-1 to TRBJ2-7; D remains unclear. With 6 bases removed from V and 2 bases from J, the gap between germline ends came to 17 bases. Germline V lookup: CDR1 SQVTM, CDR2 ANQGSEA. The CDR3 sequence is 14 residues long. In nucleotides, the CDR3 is TGCAGCGTCACCTCACTCGAGAGCACCTACGAGCAGTACTTC. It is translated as CSVTSLESTYEQYF.

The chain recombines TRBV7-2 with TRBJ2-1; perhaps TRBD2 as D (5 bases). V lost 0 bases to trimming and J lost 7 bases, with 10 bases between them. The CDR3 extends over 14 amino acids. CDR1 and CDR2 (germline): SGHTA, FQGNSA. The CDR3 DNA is TGTGCCAGCAGCTTAGCAGGACTCAAGAATGAGCAGTTCTTC. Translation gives CASSLAGLKNEQFF.

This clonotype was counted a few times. CDR3 nucleotides: TGTGCCAGCAGCCGTGGACAGAGCTACGAGCAGTACTTC. As protein: CASSRGQSYEQYF. The chain joins TRBV9 to TRBJ2-7, with D maybe TRBD1 (6 bases). Germline CDR1 and CDR2: SGDLS and YYNGEE. The CDR3 is made up of 13 amino acids. V was pared by 4 bases and J by 3 bases, with 11 bases between.

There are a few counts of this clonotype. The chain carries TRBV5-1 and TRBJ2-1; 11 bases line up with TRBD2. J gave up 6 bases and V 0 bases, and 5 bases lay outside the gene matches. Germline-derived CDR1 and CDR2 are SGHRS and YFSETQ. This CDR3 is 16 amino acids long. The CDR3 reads CASSLGLAGPLNEQFF. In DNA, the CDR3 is TGCGCCAGCAGCTTGGGACTAGCGGGACCCCTCAATGAGCAGTTCTTC.

For the CDR3, the DNA is TGTGCCAGCAGCGCATTCGGGGGCTCCTACAATGAGCAGTTCTTC. Translation gives CASSAFGGSYNEQFF. The gene calls are TRBV9 and TRBJ2-1, with D possibly matching TRBD2 (6 bases). There are 15 residues in the CDR3. V lost 3 bases and J 0 bases, leaving 10 bases between the germline ends. Per the germline V gene, CDR1 is SGDLS and CDR2 is YYNGEE.

CDR3 residues: CASRDTIYEQYF. In DNA, the CDR3 is TGCGCCAGCAGGGACACCATCTACGAGCAGTACTTC. The rearrangement uses TRBV10-2 and TRBJ2-7; D perhaps matches TRBD1 (5 bases). This CDR3 region has 12 residues. Germline CDR1 reads WSHSY; CDR2 reads SAAADI. The V end was cut by 6 bases, the J end by 3 bases, with 9 bases between.

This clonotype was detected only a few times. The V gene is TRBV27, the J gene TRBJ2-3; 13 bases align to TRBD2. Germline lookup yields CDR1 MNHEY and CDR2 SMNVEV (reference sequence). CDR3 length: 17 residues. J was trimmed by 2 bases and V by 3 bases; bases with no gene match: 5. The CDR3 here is CASSFSLAGGPTDTQYF. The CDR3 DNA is TGTGCCAGCAGTTTCTCACTAGCGGGGGGGCCCACAGATACGCAGTATTTT.

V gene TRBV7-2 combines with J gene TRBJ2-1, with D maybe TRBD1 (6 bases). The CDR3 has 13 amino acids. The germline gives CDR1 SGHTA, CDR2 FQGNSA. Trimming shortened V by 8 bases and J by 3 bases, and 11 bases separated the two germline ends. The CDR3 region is CASDMGHYNEQFF. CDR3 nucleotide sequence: TGTGCCAGCGACATGGGACACTACAATGAGCAGTTCTTC.

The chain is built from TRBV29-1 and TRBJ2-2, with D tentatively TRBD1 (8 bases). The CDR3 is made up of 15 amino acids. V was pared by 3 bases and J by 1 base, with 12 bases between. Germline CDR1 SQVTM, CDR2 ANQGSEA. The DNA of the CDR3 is TGCAGCGTTGAGGGAGGGACAGGGAACACCGGGGAGCTGTTTTTT. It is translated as CSVEGGTGNTGELFF.